This T cell receptor beta chain was obtained from a study of T cell changes during pregnancy in multiple sclerosis. Profiled with immunoSEQ multiplex PCR; TCRdb holds only in-frame clones, not every one. The repertoire holds around 110,000 clones, with 80% to 95% as singletons. The starting material was peripheral blood, obtained after pregnancy. The sequence was obtained from a female donor with multiple sclerosis, enrolled in a pregnancy study.

CDR3 DNA: TGTGCCAGCAGTCTAGAGGGTCGGGGCTCCTACAATGAGCAGTTCTTC. It translates to CASSLEGRGSYNEQFF. The chain uses TRBV2 and TRBJ2-1, with D maybe TRBD2 (5 bases). The germline V gene has CDR1 SNHLY and CDR2 FYNNEI. The germline V and J ends were trimmed by 5 bases and 0 bases, with 14 bases remaining between them. The CDR3 sequence is 16 residues long.